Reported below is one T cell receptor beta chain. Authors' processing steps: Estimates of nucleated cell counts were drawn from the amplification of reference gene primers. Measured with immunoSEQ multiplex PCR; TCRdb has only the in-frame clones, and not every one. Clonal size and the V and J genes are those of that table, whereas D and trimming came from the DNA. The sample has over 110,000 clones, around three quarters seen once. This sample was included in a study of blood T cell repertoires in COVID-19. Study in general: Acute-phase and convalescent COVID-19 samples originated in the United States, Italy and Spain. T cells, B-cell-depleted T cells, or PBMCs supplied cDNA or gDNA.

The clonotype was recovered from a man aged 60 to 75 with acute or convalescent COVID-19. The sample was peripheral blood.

This CDR3 is CASSHLAGASEQYF. The CDR3 DNA reads TGTGCCAGCAGTCACCTAGCGGGAGCGTCCGAGCAGTACTTC. The gene calls are TRBV6-5 and TRBJ2-7; 10 bases are shared with TRBD2. Germline values: CDR1 MNHEY, CDR2 SVGAGI. J lost 6 bases, V lost 5 bases, and 7 bases had no gene match. The CDR3 is 14 amino acids.